Only a few counts were recorded for the clone carrying this T cell receptor beta chain. Its matching antigen is unknown. Germline and junction disagree at one end, which may indicate a read error. With 60 Vbeta and 13 Jbeta primers, the PCR was carried out. Methods used by the authors: Later analysis identified 65 million to 80 million unique TCR beta chains, some 10 million shared. TCRdb keeps only in-frame clones here, not all; method: immunoSEQ multiplex PCR. The V and J calls and clone size are taken from that table; D and trimming were inferred from the DNA. The sample includes about 200,000 clones, 65% to 85% seen only once; the top ten take just under 3%. The sample belongs to a study of cytomegalovirus exposure and HLA in healthy donors. Per the germline V gene, CDR1 is SEHNR and CDR2 is FQNEAQ (reference sequence). This CDR3 has 12 residues. The study's findings and limits: Segments of the TCR beta V type were, in most cases, productive about 87% or about 30% of the time in an earlier analysis. A later analysis reported that several of the most significant clusters appeared to be linked to common viral pathogens, among them Epstein-Barr virus. Accurate HLA-A and HLA-B prediction from TCR beta sequences was reported for most subjects.

The clonotype originates from a woman aged 25 to 39 in good health and CMV-seronegative. Sequencing input: PBMCs. The gene calls are TRBV7-9 and TRBJ1-1, with 9 bases that match TRBD1. The CDR3 DNA reads as TGTTCCAGCAGCGAGGGACAGGGCGTAGCTTTCTTT. Translating it yields CSSSEGQGVAFF.